Below are 25 T cell receptor beta chains sequenced from a single sample in a study of cytomegalovirus exposure and HLA in healthy donors. Measured with immunoSEQ multiplex PCR; TCRdb has only the in-frame clones, and not every one. Of under 200,000 clones in the sample, around 92% were seen once. The specimen sequenced was PBMCs. These receptors all stem from a young woman in good health and CMV-seropositive.

The CDR3 protein is CASQDSMTQETQYF. CDR3 DNA: TGTGCCAGCCAGGACAGTATGACGCAAGAGACCCAGTACTTC. The chain links TRBV6-5 to TRBJ2-5, with D possibly being TRBD1 (6 bases). Germline V gene lookup returns CDR1 MNHEY and CDR2 SVGAGI. Trimming cost V 8 bases and J 2 bases, with 15 bases left between them. The CDR3 sequence is 14 residues long.

This clone has more than one count but fewer than ten. The V call is TRBV18, the J call TRBJ1-5; unclear D gene. The CDR3 is made up of 14 amino acids. The V end was cut by 3 bases, the J end by 5 bases, with 11 bases between. Germline values: CDR1 KGHSH, CDR2 LQKENI. The DNA of the CDR3 is TGTGCCAGCTCACCCGAGACACTAGATCAGCCCCAGCATTTT. Its protein product is CASSPETLDQPQHF.

The J gene is TRBJ1-2, the V gene TRBV12-5; TRBD1 matches at 7 bases. There are 13 residues in the CDR3. Per the germline V gene, CDR1 is LGHNT and CDR2 is FRNRAP. The V gene end was trimmed by 4 bases and the J gene end by 4 bases; junction bases not matched to a gene: 3. The CDR3 nucleotides are TGTGCTAGTGGTTCACAGGGGTCCTATGGCTACACCTTC. Protein product: CASGSQGSYGYTF.

This clone was detected a few times. This chain joins TRBV28 and TRBJ2-7, with 9 bases that match TRBD2. The CDR3 consists of 14 residues. CDR1 and CDR2 (germline): MDHEN, SYDVKM. Unmatched junction bases numbered 7, after V lost 7 bases and J lost 3 bases. In DNA, the CDR3 is TGTGCCAGCAAATCCTCTAGCGGGGACTACGAGCAGTACTTC. This sequence encodes CASKSSSGDYEQYF.

The CDR3 reads CASREAGGLHTQYF. CDR3 bases: TGTGCCAGCAGGGAGGCAGGGGGTCTGCATACGCAGTATTTT. The rearrangement joins TRBV2 to TRBJ2-3; 7 bases align to TRBD1. Unmatched junction bases numbered 10, after V lost 6 bases and J lost 7 bases. This CDR3 is 14 amino acids long. CDR1 and CDR2 from the germline V gene are SNHLY and FYNNEI.

The CDR3 spells CAWTEEDGYTF. The CDR3 DNA reads as TGTGCCTGGACAGAGGAAGATGGCTACACCTTC. The chain is built from TRBV30 and TRBJ1-2; D call uncertain. The V gene's germline CDR1 is GTSNPN and CDR2 SVGIG (reference sequence). Trimming removed 4 bases from V and 6 bases from J, with 9 bases in between. This CDR3 is 11 amino acids long.

The chain uses TRBV7-8 and TRBJ1-4; no firm D call. Germline values: CDR1 SGHVS, CDR2 FQNEAQ. V lost 5 bases and J 5 bases, leaving 9 bases between the germline ends. CDR3 length: 13 amino acids. CDR3 in DNA: TGTGCCAGCAGCAGACTGAGGAATGAAAAACTGTTTTTT. Translation gives CASSRLRNEKLFF.

The chain employs TRBV30 and TRBJ2-4, with 8 bases fitting TRBD2. This CDR3 spans 14 amino acids. CDR1 is GTSNPN, CDR2 SVGIG, per germline (reference sequence). Trimming at V came to 1 base and at J to 8 bases, leaving 7 bases not matched to a gene. The CDR3 nucleotides read TGTGCCTGGAGTGGGACGGGAGGGAGGGACATTCAGTACTTC. This gives the protein CAWSGTGGRDIQYF.

The chain joins TRBV6-5 to TRBJ1-4; D is ambiguous. V lost 0 bases to trimming and J lost 13 bases, with 15 bases between them. From germline, CDR1 is MNHEY and CDR2 SVGAGI. There are 14 residues in the CDR3. Written as DNA, the CDR3 is TGTGCCAGCAGTTACTCGATTGGGTCCGCGGGACTGTTTTTT. It encodes CASSYSIGSAGLFF.

The rearrangement joins TRBV5-4 to TRBJ2-1; 9 bases are shared with TRBD1. CDR3 size: 17 residues. V lost 4 bases to trimming and J lost 7 bases; unmatched junction nucleotides: 15. Germline CDR1 and CDR2: SGHNT and YYREEE (reference sequence). This chain's CDR3 is CASSGVLGQGLRNEQFF. The DNA for the CDR3 is TGTGCCAGCAGCGGCGTTCTAGGACAGGGGCTTCGAAATGAGCAGTTCTTC. Drawing the rest from reference TRBV5-4 and TRBJ2-1, the complete variable domain is ETGVTQSPTHLIKTRGQQVTLRCSSQSGHNTVSWYQQALGQGPQFIFQYYREEENGRGNFPPRFSGLQFPNYSSELNVNALELDDSALYLCASSGVLGQGLRNEQFFGPGTRLTVL.

The chain recombines TRBV5-1 with TRBJ2-1; a possible D gene is TRBD2 (6 bases). The CDR3 totals 16 residues. V was pared by 0 bases and J by 4 bases, with 14 bases between. CDR1 SGHRS and CDR2 YFSETQ come from the germline V gene. The CDR3 spells CASSLAAGLEYNEQFF. The CDR3 coding sequence is TGCGCCAGCAGCTTGGCCGCGGGACTCGAATACAATGAGCAGTTCTTC.

This rearrangement joins TRBV6-5 to TRBJ2-7, with 7 bases aligning to TRBD1. This CDR3 has 14 amino acids. The junction had 14 bases not matched to a gene; V was cut back by 10 bases and J by 5 bases. The germline V gene has CDR1 MNHEY and CDR2 SVGAGI. The DNA for the CDR3 is TGTGCCACCATAGTCCCAGGGGGTAGAAACGAGCAGTACTTC. Translating gives CATIVPGGRNEQYF.

V usage is TRBV9 and J usage is TRBJ2-3; a possible D gene is TRBD2 (5 bases). CDR3 length equals 15 residues. V gave up 3 bases and J gave up 3 bases, with 14 bases separating them. The V gene's germline CDR1 is SGDLS and CDR2 YYNGEE. CDR3 bases: TGTGCCAGCAGCGAGCGAGGGAGAGCGACAGATACGCAGTATTTT. The encoded protein is CASSERGRATDTQYF.

This chain links TRBV5-5 with TRBJ1-2; weak D call: TRBD1 (5 bases). The length of the CDR3 is 15 residues. The germline CDR1 and CDR2 sequences are SGHKS and YYEKEE (reference sequence). The germline V and J ends were trimmed by 0 bases and 0 bases, with 9 bases remaining between them. DNA for the CDR3: TGTGCCAGCAGCTTGGCTTGGGGGGCTAACTATGGCTACACCTTC. Translating gives CASSLAWGANYGYTF.

In this sample, this clone turned up a few times. This same CDR3 is encoded by further DNA sequences in the sample. The genes are TRBV6-1 and TRBJ2-3; 12 positions match TRBD2. This CDR3 is 15 amino acids long. Germline V gene data show CDR1 as MNHNS and CDR2 as SASEGT. Trimming took 2 bases from V and 4 from J; bases not matched to a gene: 1. CDR3 region: CASSELAGGPDTQYF. CDR3 nucleotides: TGTGCCAGCAGTGAACTAGCGGGAGGGCCAGATACGCAGTATTTT.

The chain combines TRBV29-1 with TRBJ1-1, with 8 nucleotides matching TRBD1. Germline V lookup: CDR1 SQVTM, CDR2 ANQGSEA. V was pared by 4 bases and J by 4 bases, with 5 bases of the junction left unmatched. The CDR3 consists of 13 residues. DNA for the CDR3: TGCAGCGTTGCCCGTGGACAGGGCACTGAAGCTTTCTTT. Encoded protein: CSVARGQGTEAFF. Using reference TRBV29-1 and TRBJ1-1 for the parts outside the CDR3, the full variable domain is SAVISQKPSRDICQRGTSLTIQCQVDSQVTMMFWYRQQPGQSLTLIATANQGSEATYESGFVIDKFPISRPNLTFSTLTVSNMSPEDSSIYLCSVARGQGTEAFFGQGTRLTVV.

The V gene is TRBV30, the J gene TRBJ2-2; 8 nucleotides align to TRBD1. This CDR3 spans 15 amino acids. Trimming at V came to 5 bases and at J to 1 base, leaving 6 bases not matched to a gene. Germline V gene lookup returns CDR1 GTSNPN and CDR2 SVGIG (reference sequence). For the CDR3, the DNA is TGTGCCTGGGGCCTCGGGACAGGGAACACCGGGGAGCTGTTTTTT. Amino acids: CAWGLGTGNTGELFF.

This rearrangement joins TRBV10-2 to TRBJ1-5; no definite D call. Germline assignment: CDR1 WSHSY and CDR2 SAAADI. The CDR3 length is 14 residues. The ends were cut back, 3 bases at V and 0 bases at J, with 6 bases in the middle. The CDR3, as DNA: TGCGCCAGCAGTGACATCTATAGCAATCAGCCCCAGCATTTT. Translating gives CASSDIYSNQPQHF.

This chain connects TRBV6-6 to TRBJ2-7; possibly TRBD1 for D (6 bases). Germline assignment: CDR1 MNHNY and CDR2 SVGAGI (reference sequence). Trimming removed 2 bases at V and 2 bases at J, with 10 bases between. This CDR3 has 14 amino acids. The CDR3 protein is CASSYAQGTYEQYF. The DNA of the CDR3 is TGTGCCAGCAGTTACGCCCAGGGGACCTACGAGCAGTACTTC.

This clone was seen only once. CDR3 residues: CASSPYMPSNNEQFF. Here the CDR3 DNA reads TGTGCCAGCAGTCCCTATATGCCCTCCAATAATGAGCAGTTCTTC. This rearrangement joins TRBV28 to TRBJ2-1; D uncertain. CDR3 size: 15 residues. Germline lookup yields CDR1 MDHEN and CDR2 SYDVKM. V shed 5 bases and J shed 7 bases, with 18 bases lying between them.

The chain couples TRBV19 to TRBJ1-1; D is unclear. V was cut by 3 bases and J by 3 bases, with 8 bases left in between. CDR1 is LNHDA and CDR2 is SQIVND in the germline V gene (reference sequence). The CDR3 sequence is 13 residues long. CDR3 loop: CASSMGRYTEAFF. The CDR3, as DNA: TGTGCCAGTAGTATGGGCAGATACACTGAAGCTTTCTTT.

This rearrangement joins TRBV11-2 to TRBJ2-1; 8 nucleotides line up with TRBD2. Trimming took 3 bases from V and 10 from J; bases not matched to a gene: 17. There are 17 residues in the CDR3. Germline V gene lookup returns CDR1 SGHAT and CDR2 FQNNGV. CDR3: CASSLGPGLVSREEQFF. The CDR3 coding sequence is TGTGCCAGCAGCTTGGGACCGGGACTAGTCTCCCGAGAAGAGCAGTTCTTC.

The J gene is TRBJ1-4, the V gene TRBV6-5; 9 nucleotides align to TRBD1. CDR1 and CDR2 (germline): MNHEY, SVGAGI. The V gene end was trimmed by 6 bases and the J gene end by 5 bases; junction bases not matched to a gene: 7. The CDR3 is made up of 15 amino acids. CDR3 residues: CASRDRGPANEKLFF. Here the CDR3 DNA reads TGTGCCAGCAGGGACAGGGGCCCGGCGAATGAAAAACTGTTTTTT.

The genes are TRBV7-3 and TRBJ2-5, with D perhaps matching TRBD2 (6 bases). The CDR3 is made up of 13 amino acids. The V and J ends lost 5 bases and 5 bases respectively, with 12 bases between them. Germline assignment: CDR1 SGHTA and CDR2 FQGTGA. CDR3 loop: CASSRDSGETQYF. Written as DNA, the CDR3 is TGTGCCAGCAGCCGGGACTCTGGGGAGACCCAGTACTTC.

The chain recombines TRBV28 with TRBJ1-4; 7 bases agree with TRBD1. Germline V CDR1 and CDR2: MDHEN, SYDVKM. There are 15 residues in the CDR3. With V trimmed by 8 bases and J by 6 bases, 12 bases remained unmatched. CDR3 bases: TGTGCCAGCTCTAGTATGACAGGGCGTGATGAAAAACTGTTTTTT. It translates to CASSSMTGRDEKLFF.